Many counts were recorded for the clone carrying this TCR beta chain. Antigen: not known. The data originate from a study of T cells in Graves' hyperthyroidism and ophthalmopathy. Whole-study results and caveats: Ophthalmopathy, which appeared later, was predicted by the model a median approximately 6.7 months before onset.

Uncontrolled infection, other autoimmune disease, pregnancy or lactation led to exclusion. Using around 10 ml of fresh peripheral blood, PBMCs were prepared. Amplification of TCR beta CDR3 regions used RNA as the template. During a first-round RT-PCR of the TCR CDR3, the HTBI primer set was used. TCRdb re-called the multiplex PCR reads with MiXCR, one entry per CDR3 protein. The data contain around 190,000 distinct CDR3 sequences, approximately 16% of them singletons. This CDR3 has 14 amino acids. Per germline, CDR1 MDHEN and CDR2 SYDVKM. V lost 2 bases to trimming and J lost 4 bases, with 11 bases between them.

This sequence was found in a woman aged 45-59 years with Graves' hyperthyroidism. Material: blood. V gene TRBV28 combines with J gene TRBJ1-2, with D possibly being TRBD1 (5 bases). The CDR3 DNA is TGTGCCAGCAGTTTACTGACAGATTCCTATGGCTACACCTTC. Translating it yields CASSLLTDSYGYTF.